This TCR beta chain derives from a study of blood T cell repertoires in COVID-19 (dated by TCRdb to 2018 to 2021). About the investigation overall: The collaborator samples originated in the United States, Italy and Spain and spanned the acute and convalescent phases of COVID-19. The material from the prospective study consisted of cDNA or gDNA derived from T cells, B-cell-depleted T cells, or PBMCs. Subjects who had been exposed to COVID-19, were actively infected with it, or had recovered from it provided the deeply sampled blood TCRbeta repertoires that made up the dataset. A freely available public database, intended as a resource for researchers studying the immune response to SARS-CoV-2, is where the repertoires were released. The samples were drawn from the first 160 participants of the ongoing ImmuneRACE study and from more than 1,000 subjects provided by 6 global collaborators. Sample metadata almost always included a de-identified subject ID, COVID-19 status, age in years and sex. Where available, HLA class I and class II types were taken from metadata supplied by the sample provider and were not determined by assay-based typing. Results the study describes overall, beyond this receptor: Clinical and demographic metadata were provided uncurated, with the amount varying by source and participant.

From the cysteine through the phenylalanine, the CDR3 covers 15 amino acids. The sequence is cut down to CDR3 DNA, 45 bases in frame from base 1. Sequences SGHRS (CDR1) and YFSETQ (CDR2) are obtained from the germline V gene. Cut back by 4 bases and 7 bases, the V and J ends lie 17 bases apart. TCRbeta CDR3 regions were amplified from genomic DNA by means of the immunoSEQ Assay, a bias-controlled multiplex PCR. The study's own analysis went as follows. Within the assay, amplification of reference gene primers was used to estimate how many nucleated cells each sample contained. Sequence reads were collapsed and filtered to measure the absolute abundance of every unique TCRbeta CDR3 rearrangement. For each sample, productive Simpson clonality was calculated as the square root of Simpson's diversity index over productive rearrangements. TCRdb carries this immuneACCESS record with in-frame sequences only. Its versions omit some clonotypes, under half of them owing to an unresolved V gene in the studies checked, with the rest unexplained. D and trimming were read from the DNA, whereas the V and J calls and clone size are those reported in that table. This sample has about 310,000 clones in its table, and approximately 90% of those were observed once. The ten largest clones represent about 2.3% of the sample.

On this clone itself: What antigen it recognizes has not been identified. Base-call qualities are not available, and no considerably larger clone is one nucleotide away.

Collaborating institutions collected whole blood in K2EDTA tubes following their own protocols. Collaborator samples were shipped for TCRbeta analysis as frozen whole blood, isolated PBMCs, or DNA extracted from either sample type. Rearrangement joined TRBV5-1 to TRBJ1-4; there is no confident call for the D gene. Sequencing was done on a sample of peripheral blood. This TCR derives from a man between 18 and 29 years old with active or convalescent COVID-19. The DNA reads TGCGCCAGCAGCGGAGGGCCGGGGTCTGCTGAAAAACTGTTTTTT. This is translated as CASSGGPGSAEKLFF.